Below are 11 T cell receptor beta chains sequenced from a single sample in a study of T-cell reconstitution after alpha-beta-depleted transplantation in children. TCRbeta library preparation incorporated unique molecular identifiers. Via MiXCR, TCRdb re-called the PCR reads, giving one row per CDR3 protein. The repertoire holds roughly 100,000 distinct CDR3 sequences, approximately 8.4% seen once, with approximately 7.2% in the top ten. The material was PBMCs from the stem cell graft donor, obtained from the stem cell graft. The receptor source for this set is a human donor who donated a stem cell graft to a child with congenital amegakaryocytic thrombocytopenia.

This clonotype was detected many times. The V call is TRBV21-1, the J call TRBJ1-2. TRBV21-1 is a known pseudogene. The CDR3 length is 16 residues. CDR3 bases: TGTGCCAGCAGCAAATGGGTGTCAGCGTCCGGCTATGGCTACACCTTC. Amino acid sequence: CASSKWVSASGYGYTF.

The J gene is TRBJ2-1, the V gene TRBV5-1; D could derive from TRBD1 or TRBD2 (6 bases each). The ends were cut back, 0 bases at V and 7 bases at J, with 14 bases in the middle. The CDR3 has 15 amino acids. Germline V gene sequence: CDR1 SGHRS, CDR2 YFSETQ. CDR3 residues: CASSLEGGSGNEQFF. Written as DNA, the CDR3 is TGCGCCAGCAGCTTGGAGGGGGGCTCAGGGAATGAGCAGTTCTTC.

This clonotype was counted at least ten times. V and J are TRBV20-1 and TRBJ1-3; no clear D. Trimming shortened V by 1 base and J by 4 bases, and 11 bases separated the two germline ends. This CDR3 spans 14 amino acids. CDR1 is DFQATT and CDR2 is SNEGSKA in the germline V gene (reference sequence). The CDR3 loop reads CSARASHVGNTIYF. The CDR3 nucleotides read TGCAGTGCTAGAGCGTCGCACGTAGGAAACACCATATATTTT.

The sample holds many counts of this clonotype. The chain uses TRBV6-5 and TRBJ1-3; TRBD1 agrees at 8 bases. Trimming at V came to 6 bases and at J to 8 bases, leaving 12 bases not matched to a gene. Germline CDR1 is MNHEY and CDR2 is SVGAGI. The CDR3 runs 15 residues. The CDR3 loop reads CASRISDRDAYTIYF. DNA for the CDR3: TGTGCCAGCAGAATATCGGACAGGGATGCTTACACCATATATTTT.

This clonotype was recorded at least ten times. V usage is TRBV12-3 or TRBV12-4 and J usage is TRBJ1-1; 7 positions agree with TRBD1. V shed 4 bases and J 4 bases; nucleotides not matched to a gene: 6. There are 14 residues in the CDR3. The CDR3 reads CASSSGQEGTEAFF. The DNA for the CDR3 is TGTGCCAGCAGTTCAGGACAGGAGGGCACTGAAGCTTTCTTT.

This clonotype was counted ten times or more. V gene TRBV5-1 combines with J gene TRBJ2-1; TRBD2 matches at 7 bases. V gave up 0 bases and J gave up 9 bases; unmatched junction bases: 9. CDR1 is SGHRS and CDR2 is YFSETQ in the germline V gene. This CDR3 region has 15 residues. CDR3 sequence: CASSLGSSGYVEQFF. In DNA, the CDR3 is TGCGCCAGCAGCTTGGGTAGTAGCGGGTATGTTGAGCAGTTCTTC. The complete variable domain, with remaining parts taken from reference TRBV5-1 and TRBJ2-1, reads KAGVTQTPRYLIKTRGQQVTLSCSPISGHRSVSWYQQTPGQGLQFLFEYFSETQRNKGNFPGRFSGRQFSNSRSEMNVSTLELGDSALYLCASSLGSSGYVEQFFGPGTRLTVL.

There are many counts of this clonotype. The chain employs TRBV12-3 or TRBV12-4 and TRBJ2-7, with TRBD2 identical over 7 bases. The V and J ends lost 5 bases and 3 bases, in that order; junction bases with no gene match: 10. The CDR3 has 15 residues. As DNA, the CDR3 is TGTGCCAGCAGTCTCCGGCTAGCGGAGGGCTACGAGCAGTACTTC. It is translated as CASSLRLAEGYEQYF.

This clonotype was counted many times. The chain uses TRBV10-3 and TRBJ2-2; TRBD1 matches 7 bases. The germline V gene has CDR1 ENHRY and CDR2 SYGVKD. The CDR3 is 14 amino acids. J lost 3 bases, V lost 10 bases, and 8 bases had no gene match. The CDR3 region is CASQDRADTGELFF. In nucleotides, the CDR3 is TGTGCCAGCCAAGACAGGGCGGACACCGGGGAGCTGTTTTTT.

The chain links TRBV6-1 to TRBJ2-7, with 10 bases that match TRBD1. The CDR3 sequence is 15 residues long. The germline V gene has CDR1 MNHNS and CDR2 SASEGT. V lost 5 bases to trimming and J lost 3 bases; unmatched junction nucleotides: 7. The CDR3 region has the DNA TGTGCCAGCAGTAATCCGGGACAGGGGCTCTACGAGCAGTACTTC. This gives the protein CASSNPGQGLYEQYF.

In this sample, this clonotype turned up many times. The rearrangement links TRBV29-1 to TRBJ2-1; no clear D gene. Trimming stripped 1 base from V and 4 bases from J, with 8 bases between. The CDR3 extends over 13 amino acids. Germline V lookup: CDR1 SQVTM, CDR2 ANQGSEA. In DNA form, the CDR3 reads TGCAGCGTTGAAGTACTTGGATACAATGAGCAGTTCTTC. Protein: CSVEVLGYNEQFF.

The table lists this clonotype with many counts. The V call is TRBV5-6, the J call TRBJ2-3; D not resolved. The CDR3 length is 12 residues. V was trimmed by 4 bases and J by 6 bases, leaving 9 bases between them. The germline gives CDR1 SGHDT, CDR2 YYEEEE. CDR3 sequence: CASSRTFDTQYF. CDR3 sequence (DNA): TGTGCCAGCAGCCGGACGTTTGATACGCAGTATTTT.